This T cell receptor beta chain was captured in a study of T cell changes during pregnancy in multiple sclerosis. Measured with immunoSEQ multiplex PCR; TCRdb has only the in-frame clones, and not every one. The profile shows about 38,000 clones, about nine tenths of them singletons. V lost 4 bases and J lost 4; bases outside the gene matches: 9. CDR1 is SGHTA, CDR2 FQGNSA, per germline. The CDR3 has 15 residues. The clonotype originates from a female donor in good health, enrolled as a control in a pregnancy study. The rearrangement links TRBV7-2 to TRBJ1-2, with 7 bases that match TRBD1. The sample here was CD4+ T cells from peripheral blood mononuclear cells, taken after pregnancy. The CDR3 sequence: CASSSRTGAGYGYTF. CDR3 DNA: TGTGCCAGCAGCTCCCGGACAGGCGCCGGCTATGGCTACACCTTC.